These T cell receptor beta chains were read from a single sample in a study of blood T cell repertoires in COVID-19. Generated by immunoSEQ multiplex PCR, the TCRdb table keeps only in-frame clones and is missing some. The table includes about 88,000 clones, around 90% detected once. Specimen: peripheral blood. The receptors shown here come from a male donor with acute or convalescent COVID-19. CDR3s include the opening cysteine and the closing phenylalanine or tryptophan. The order of the fields is D gene, V gene, clone size, J gene, CDR3 protein, CDR3 DNA. A D gene is named only where the DNA matches it firmly. Not all rows give a size; the values are once, few, many and, for expanded clones, a class.

>TRBD2|TRBV24-1|NA|TRBJ2-3
CATSPGGRGYF
TGTGCCACCAGTCCGGGAGGACGGGGGTATTTT
>NA|TRBV6-5|NA|TRBJ1-4
CASSYSSGEKLFF
TGTGCCAGCAGTTATAGTTCGGGGGAAAAACTGTTTTTT
>NA|TRBV29-1|NA|TRBJ2-3
CSVEGGGDTQYF
TGCAGCGTTGAAGGCGGCGGAGATACGCAGTATTTT
>NA|TRBV4-1|NA|TRBJ2-7
CASSRQDSYEQYF
TGCGCCAGCAGCCGACAGGATTCCTACGAGCAGTACTTC
>NA|TRBV14|once|TRBJ2-3
CASSVGGTSTDTQYF
TGTGCCAGCAGCGTCGGGGGTACTAGCACAGATACGCAGTATTTT
>TRBD1|TRBV6-4|NA|TRBJ1-4
CAFQSDRDNEKLFF
TGTGCCTTTCAATCCGACAGGGACAATGAAAAACTGTTTTTT
>NA|TRBV7-9|NA|TRBJ2-1
CASSLDRVGEQFF
TGTGCCAGCAGCTTAGACAGGGTGGGTGAGCAGTTCTTC
>NA|TRBV6-2/TRBV6-3|NA|TRBJ2-7
CASSSLDRSYEQYF
TGTGCCAGCAGTTCCCTCGACAGGTCCTACGAGCAGTACTTC
>NA|TRBV4-2|NA|TRBJ1-5
CASSQEATEEPQHF
TGTGCCAGCAGCCAAGAAGCCACTGAGGAGCCCCAGCATTTT
>TRBD2|TRBV19|NA|TRBJ2-1
CASDESGGSYNEQFF
TGTGCCAGTGACGAATCGGGGGGCTCCTACAATGAGCAGTTCTTC
>NA|TRBV5-1|NA|TRBJ2-5
CASSRAPPDRGQETQYF
TGCGCCAGCAGCCGCGCGCCACCCGATCGGGGCCAAGAGACCCAGTACTTC
>NA|TRBV30|once|TRBJ1-2
CAWSERRYYGYTF
TGTGCCTGGAGTGAAAGGAGGTACTATGGCTACACCTTC
>TRBD1|TRBV7-8|NA|TRBJ1-2
CASSLDRGYGYTF
TGTGCCAGCAGCTTAGACAGGGGGTATGGCTACACCTTC
>TRBD1|TRBV19|NA|TRBJ1-6
CASSGTGGTNSPLHF
TGTGCCAGTAGTGGGACAGGGGGGACGAATTCACCCCTCCACTTT
>TRBD1|TRBV10-3|NA|TRBJ2-7
CAISSQAGQDRYEQYF
TGTGCCATCTCTAGTCAGGCGGGACAGGACCGTTACGAGCAGTACTTC
>TRBD2|TRBV3-1/TRBV3-2|NA|TRBJ2-1
CASSPSGGWNEQFF
TGTGCCAGCAGCCCTAGCGGGGGGTGGAATGAGCAGTTCTTC
>NA|TRBV18|NA|TRBJ2-3
CASSRAGTDTQYF
TGTGCCAGCTCGAGGGCAGGCACAGATACGCAGTATTTT
>NA|TRBV12-3/TRBV12-4|NA|TRBJ1-2
CASSSGGWDGYTF
TGTGCCAGCAGTTCTGGGGGGTGGGATGGCTACACCTTC
>NA|TRBV7-2|NA|TRBJ1-5
CASSLGTKNQPQHF
TGTGCCAGCAGCTTGGGGACAAAAAATCAGCCCCAGCATTTT
>NA|TRBV27|NA|TRBJ2-3
CASAGAGTDTQYF
TGTGCCAGCGCCGGCGCCGGGACAGATACGCAGTATTTT
>TRBD1|TRBV7-6|many|TRBJ1-3
CASSIYRDSSGNTIYF
TGTGCCAGCAGCATCTACAGGGACAGCTCTGGAAACACCATATATTTT
>NA|TRBV5-4|NA|TRBJ2-3
CASSQGGQGTDTQYF
TGTGCCAGCAGCCAGGGGGGCCAAGGCACAGATACGCAGTATTTT
>TRBD1|TRBV5-1|NA|TRBJ2-7
CASSWGTGTDEQYF
TGCGCCAGCAGCTGGGGGACAGGGACCGACGAGCAGTACTTC
>NA|TRBV7-8|NA|TRBJ2-3
CASSLGADTDTQYF
TGTGCCAGCAGCTTAGGGGCAGACACAGATACGCAGTATTTT
>TRBD1|TRBV19|NA|TRBJ1-1
CASSSPPGTGRGNTEAFF
TGTGCCAGTAGTTCCCCCCCAGGGACAGGAAGGGGGAACACTGAAGCTTTCTTT
>TRBD1|TRBV24-1|NA|TRBJ1-5
CATSDPGGQPQHF
TGTGCCACCAGTGATCCAGGGGGTCAGCCCCAGCATTTT
>TRBD1|TRBV5-4|NA|TRBJ2-7
CASSPTGGYEQYF
TGTGCCAGCAGCCCTACAGGGGGCTACGAGCAGTACTTC
>TRBD2|TRBV7-3|NA|TRBJ2-7
CASSPGASGGGSHEQYF
TGTGCCAGCAGCCCCGGGGCTAGCGGGGGCGGATCCCACGAGCAGTACTTC
>NA|TRBV6-5|NA|TRBJ2-5
CASKPTGDETQYF
TGTGCCAGCAAACCCACAGGAGATGAGACCCAGTACTTC
>TRBD1|TRBV2|NA|TRBJ1-1
CASSGRDRGGSEAFF
TGTGCCAGCAGTGGGAGGGACAGGGGAGGCTCTGAAGCTTTCTTT
>NA|TRBV3-1/TRBV3-2|NA|TRBJ1-2
CASSQGDTTYGYTF
TGTGCCAGCAGCCAAGGGGACACCACCTATGGCTACACCTTC
>TRBD2|TRBV3-1/TRBV3-2|NA|TRBJ2-1
CASSPIAGGYYNEQFF
TGTGCCAGCAGCCCTATAGCGGGGGGATATTACAATGAGCAGTTCTTC
>NA|TRBV14|NA|TRBJ2-7
CASSRTQDFSYEQYF
TGTGCCAGCAGCCGAACGCAGGACTTCTCCTACGAGCAGTACTTC
>TRBD1|TRBV14|NA|TRBJ1-1
CASSPMGQGYEAFF
TGTGCCAGCAGCCCTATGGGACAGGGTTATGAAGCTTTCTTT
>NA|TRBV5-1|NA|TRBJ2-3
CASSLLVADTQYF
TGCGCCAGCAGCTTGCTAGTGGCAGATACGCAGTATTTT
>NA|TRBV7-9|NA|TRBJ2-7
CASSPRGYPKGGSYEQYF
TGTGCCAGCAGCCCCAGAGGGTACCCAAAAGGGGGCTCCTACGAGCAGTACTTC
>NA|TRBV21-1|NA|TRBJ2-7
CASSKPDGGPYEQYF
TGTGCCAGCAGCAAACCAGACGGGGGGCCCTACGAGCAGTACTTC